This TCR beta chain was sequenced in a study of quantifying T cell responses using KT2 cells. Study summary: RNA was reverse transcribed with TCR alpha and beta constant-region primers.

A note on this clonotype: Antigen: not known.

Whole-study findings and limits: At about one KT2 cell per 100,000 PBMC, KT2 sequences were still detected.

The length of the CDR3 is 10 residues. The germline gives CDR1 MNHEY, CDR2 SVGEGT. The V end was cut by 5 bases, the J end by 9 bases, with 8 bases between. Each cDNA got a UMI-containing oligo ligated at its 3' end. The first PCR ran three to four cycles with an equimolar RC1.1 and RC1.2 beta primer mix. TCRdb reprocessed the UMI-ligation and nested PCR reads via MiXCR and lists one record per CDR3 protein. The sample contains around 56,000 distinct CDR3 sequences, 9% to 15% of which appear only once. The TCR sequence derives from a human donor. The sample consisted of PBMCs spiked with cells of the T cell clone KT2. The chain uses TRBV6-2 or TRBV6-3 and TRBJ2-7; D is undetermined. The CDR3 sequence: CASSDSRQYF. The CDR3 DNA reads TGTGCCAGCAGTGATTCTAGGCAGTACTTC.